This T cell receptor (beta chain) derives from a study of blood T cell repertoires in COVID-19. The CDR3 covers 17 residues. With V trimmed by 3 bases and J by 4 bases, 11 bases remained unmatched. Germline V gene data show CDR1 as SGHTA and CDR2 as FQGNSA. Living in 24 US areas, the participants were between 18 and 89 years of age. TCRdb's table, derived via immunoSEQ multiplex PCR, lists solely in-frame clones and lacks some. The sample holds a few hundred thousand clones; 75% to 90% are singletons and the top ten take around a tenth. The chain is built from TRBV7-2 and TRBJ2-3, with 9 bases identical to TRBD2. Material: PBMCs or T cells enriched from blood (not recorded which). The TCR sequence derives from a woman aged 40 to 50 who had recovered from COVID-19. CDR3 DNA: TGTGCCAGCAGCTTGTCGCTGGGGGCGGGGGGGCCAGATACGCAGTATTTT. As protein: CASSLSLGAGGPDTQYF.